This TCR beta chain emerged from a study of T cells in Graves' hyperthyroidism and ophthalmopathy. Study conclusions and caveats: Model predictions of ophthalmopathy came a median roughly 6.7 months before onset. Most thyroid clonotypes that were expanded above 0.001 also turned up in blood.

There were TCR beta CDR3 regions amplified from RNA transcripts. First-round RT-PCR targeting the TCR CDR3 was performed with the HTBI primer set. TCRdb analysed the multiplex PCR reads with MiXCR anew, one entry per CDR3 protein. The sample has some 690,000 distinct CDR3 sequences; around 15% are singletons. Turning to this clonotype: Its specificity is not known.

Patients aged 18 to 65 with hyperthyroidism were newly diagnosed, with duration under 2 months. PBMCs were sourced from less than 13 ml fresh peripheral blood. Sequencing used blood. The TCR was taken from a man aged 50-59 years with Graves' hyperthyroidism.

This CDR3 reads CASSRRGQLVTDTQYF. The DNA for the CDR3 is TGTGCCAGCAGCCGACGGGGACAGTTAGTCACAGATACGCAGTATTTT. V is TRBV6-1 and J is TRBJ2-3; 7 bases fit TRBD1. The CDR3 sequence is 16 residues long. Trimming cost V 6 bases and J 2 bases; bases outside gene matches: 11. CDR1 MNHNS and CDR2 SASEGT come from the germline V gene.